Listed below are T cell receptor beta chains from one sample, sequenced in a study of shared clonotypes between healthy human individuals. Generated by immunoSEQ multiplex PCR, the TCRdb table keeps only in-frame clones and is missing some. This sample has roughly 2 million clones; about 94% occur once, and the top ten carry approximately 1.2%. The specimen sequenced was naive CD8+ T cells sorted from blood. All receptors derive from a man between 18 and 35 years old in good health. The CDR3 runs from the conserved cysteine through the conserved F or W. D genes are given only for firm matches. Size is omitted from some rows. Given values are once, few, many or a class for expanded clones.

TRBV14,TRBJ1-6,-,TRBD1,TGTGCCAGCAGCCAAAGGAGGGGACAGACCTATAATTCACCCCTCCACTTT,CASSQRRGQTYNSPLHF
TRBV4-2,TRBJ1-6,-,-,TGTGCCAGCAGCCAAGGGGTGGCAGGGGACGGTTCACCCCTCCACTTT,CASSQGVAGDGSPLHF
TRBV9,TRBJ1-6,-,TRBD1,TGTGCCAGCAGCGACGGGGACAGCTATTCACCCCTCCACTTT,CASSDGDSYSPLHF
TRBV5-1,TRBJ2-2,-,TRBD2,TGCGCCAGCAGCCTGACTAGCGGCAACACCGGGGAGCTGTTTTTT,CASSLTSGNTGELFF
TRBV10-2,TRBJ2-5,-,-,TGCGCCAGCAGTACGGAAACGGGCGGAGAGACCCAGTACTTC,CASSTETGGETQYF
TRBV27,TRBJ2-7,-,-,TGTGCCAGCAGTCCTTCGGCAGGGGTAATCTCCTACGAGCAGTACTTC,CASSPSAGVISYEQYF
TRBV5-4,TRBJ2-5,-,-,TGTGCCAGCCAGTGGGCCAGGGAAGAGACCCAGTACTTC,CASQWAREETQYF
TRBV7-9,TRBJ2-7,few,-,TGTGCCAGCAGCCGGAACTCCTACGAGCAGTACTTC,CASSRNSYEQYF
TRBV29-1,TRBJ1-5,-,-,TGCAGCGTTTCCCGAGGGGGTTCCGTTCAGCCCCAGCATTTT,CSVSRGGSVQPQHF
TRBV27,TRBJ2-3,-,-,TGTGCCAGCAGTGGGGTCTGGACAGATACGCAGTATTTT,CASSGVWTDTQYF
TRBV19,TRBJ1-5,-,-,TGTGCCAGTAGTTCGGACAGCGTAAATCAGCCCCAGCATTTT,CASSSDSVNQPQHF
TRBV19,TRBJ1-1,-,TRBD1,TGTGCCAGTAGGAGGAAGGGGGCGGATGAAGCTTTCTTT,CASRRKGADEAFF
TRBV25-1,TRBJ1-2,-,TRBD1,TGTGCCAGCTCGGGACAGCTTAACTATGGCTACACCTTC,CASSGQLNYGYTF
TRBV7-9,TRBJ1-2,-,-,TGTGCCAGCAGCTACCAGGGACACTATGGCTACACCTTC,CASSYQGHYGYTF
TRBV6-5,TRBJ2-3,-,-,TGTGCCAGCAGTTACTCGAAAGGGGGAAGCACAGATACGCAGTATTTT,CASSYSKGGSTDTQYF
TRBV9,TRBJ1-5,-,TRBD1,TGTGCCAGCAGCGCCGGACAGGGGGCAGCTCAGCCCCAGCATTTT,CASSAGQGAAQPQHF
TRBV30,TRBJ2-3,once,TRBD2,TGTGCCTGGAGTGTCCCGGGGGGGCCGCCAGATACGCAGTATTTT,CAWSVPGGPPDTQYF
TRBV7-9,TRBJ2-7,-,TRBD1,TGTGCCAGCAGCTTCGGGGACAGCTCCTACGAGCAGTACTTC,CASSFGDSSYEQYF
TRBV7-8,TRBJ2-7,few,-,TGTGCCAGCAGCTTAAGGGGCTCCTACGAGCAGTACTTC,CASSLRGSYEQYF
TRBV2,TRBJ1-1,-,-,TGTGCCAGCGCGGTGATGGGGGGGACTGAAGCTTTCTTT,CASAVMGGTEAFF
TRBV27,TRBJ1-2,-,-,TGTGCCAGCAGTTTATCGCTCGGGGGATCGGAAGGCTACACCTTC,CASSLSLGGSEGYTF
TRBV4-1,TRBJ2-7,-,-,TGCGCCAGCAGCCAAGTGGCCAGGGCCTCCTACGAGCAGTACTTC,CASSQVARASYEQYF
TRBV7-9,TRBJ2-5,-,-,TGTGCCAGCAGCTTAGTATCGCGGGAGACCCAGTACTTC,CASSLVSRETQYF
TRBV6-1,TRBJ2-7,once,TRBD2,TGTGCCAGCAGTGATCCGGGACTAGCCTACGAGCAGTACTTC,CASSDPGLAYEQYF
TRBV29-1,TRBJ2-7,-,-,TGCAGCGTTGTTGCGGGCACCTACGAGCAGTACTTC,CSVVAGTYEQYF
TRBV10-2,TRBJ2-7,once,TRBD2,TGCGCCAGCAGGGGGACTAGCGGGGGCCATCTCTTGTACGAGCAGTACTTC,CASRGTSGGHLLYEQYF
TRBV6-1,TRBJ2-7,-,TRBD1,TGTGCCAGCAGTGAAGGTGGGACAGGGGTATACGAGCAGTACTTC,CASSEGGTGVYEQYF
TRBV9,TRBJ2-7,-,-,TGTGCCAGCAGCGTAGGAAGCTCCTACGAGCAGTACTTC,CASSVGSSYEQYF
TRBV28,TRBJ1-5,-,-,TGTGCCAGCAGTAACTGGACGGGGGATCAGCCCCAGCATTTT,CASSNWTGDQPQHF
TRBV10-1,TRBJ2-1,once,-,TGCGCCAGCAGTGCTAGCGCCAGCTCCTACAATGAGCAGTTCTTC,CASSASASSYNEQFF
TRBV11-2,TRBJ1-1,once,-,TGTGCCAGCAGCTTAGCGGGGGCCGGGGGAAACACTGAAGCTTTCTTT,CASSLAGAGGNTEAFF
TRBV2,TRBJ1-1,-,TRBD1,TGTGCCAGCAAACCGTGGGACAGGGGGCTAGCTGAAGCTTTCTTT,CASKPWDRGLAEAFF
TRBV2,TRBJ2-5,-,-,TGTGCCAGCAGGGCAGGGTACGAGACCCAGTACTTC,CASRAGYETQYF